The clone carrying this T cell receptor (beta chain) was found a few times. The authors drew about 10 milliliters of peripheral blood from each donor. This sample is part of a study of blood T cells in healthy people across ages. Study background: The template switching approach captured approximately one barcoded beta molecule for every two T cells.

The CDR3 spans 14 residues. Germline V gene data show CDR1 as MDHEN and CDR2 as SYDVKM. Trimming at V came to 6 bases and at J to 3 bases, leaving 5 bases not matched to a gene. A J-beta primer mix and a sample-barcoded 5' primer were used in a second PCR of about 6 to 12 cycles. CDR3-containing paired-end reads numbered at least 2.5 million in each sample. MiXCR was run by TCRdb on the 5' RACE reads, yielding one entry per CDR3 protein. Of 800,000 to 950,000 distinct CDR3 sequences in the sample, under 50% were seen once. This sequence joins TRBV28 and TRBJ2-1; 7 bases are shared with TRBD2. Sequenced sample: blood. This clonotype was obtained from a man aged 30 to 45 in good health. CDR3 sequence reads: CASSVGGVYNEQFF. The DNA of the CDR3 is TGTGCCAGCAGCGTGGGGGGGGTCTACAATGAGCAGTTCTTC.